A single sample gave rise to the 18 T cell receptor beta chains below, sequenced in a study of CD8 T cells in ankylosing spondylitis. Findings and caveats of the study: Ankylosing spondylitis blood appeared to carry a characteristic TCR beta motif of several highly homologous variants.

No antigen has been identified for these receptors. Via MiXCR, TCRdb re-called the 5' RACE reads, giving one row per CDR3 protein. The table shows 670,000 or so distinct CDR3 sequences, with 15% to 20% occurring only once. The sample was blood, either unsorted or a sorted T cell fraction (not recorded which). These receptors were obtained from a male donor with ankylosing spondylitis.

This chain links TRBV5-4 with TRBJ2-1; D is undetermined. Trimming stripped 5 bases from V and 5 bases from J, with 14 bases between. The CDR3 covers 14 residues. CDR1 and CDR2 from the germline V gene are SGHNT and YYREEE (reference sequence). The CDR3 DNA reads as TGTGCCAGCAGGGCTGGGCCAGGAGACAATGAGCAGTTCTTC. Its translation: CASRAGPGDNEQFF.

This clonotype turned up a few times. J is TRBJ2-5 and V is TRBV27; D is unresolved. CDR1 is MNHEY and CDR2 is SMNVEV in the germline V gene (reference sequence). The CDR3 has 17 residues. V was shortened by 2 bases and J by 5 bases, with 21 bases between the two germline ends. The CDR3 spells CASSLLGPHDARETQYF. CDR3 coding DNA: TGTGCCAGCAGTTTACTAGGGCCTCACGATGCGAGGGAGACCCAGTACTTC.

This clonotype was picked up a small number of times. This chain joins TRBV12-3 or TRBV12-4 and TRBJ2-7; 11 bases fit TRBD2. This CDR3 is 18 amino acids long. V was clipped by 9 bases and J by 0 bases; unmatched bases: 16. CDR3 sequence: CASTWGLAVPRSSYEQYF. The CDR3 nucleotides read TGTGCCAGTACCTGGGGACTAGCGGTCCCCAGGAGCTCCTACGAGCAGTACTTC.

This CDR3 reads CSVDRRPSTDTQYF. DNA of the CDR3: TGCAGCGTTGATCGACGGCCCTCCACAGATACGCAGTATTTT. The chain employs TRBV29-1 and TRBJ2-3; D call uncertain. Germline V gene lookup returns CDR1 SQVTM and CDR2 ANQGSEA. The V and J ends lost 3 bases and 2 bases respectively, with 12 bases between them. The CDR3 runs to 14 residues.

In this sample, this clonotype turned up a few times. The genes are TRBV27 and TRBJ2-1, with TRBD2 identical over 9 bases. CDR3 length equals 14 residues. Looked up from germline, CDR1 is MNHEY and CDR2 is SMNVEV (reference sequence). Trimming took 3 bases from V and 9 from J; bases not matched to a gene: 6. The CDR3 DNA is TGTGCCAGCAGTTTGCGGGGGGGCTATATTGAGCAGTTCTTC. This codes for CASSLRGGYIEQFF.

This clonotype has just a few counts. The rearrangement uses TRBV28 and TRBJ1-2; TRBD1 agrees at 9 bases. Germline loops: CDR1 MDHEN, CDR2 SYDVKM. Trimming cost V 6 bases and J 7 bases; bases outside gene matches: 3. The CDR3 consists of 12 residues. The CDR3: CASSTGGIGYTF. The CDR3 DNA reads as TGTGCCAGCAGCACAGGGGGCATTGGCTACACCTTC.

This clonotype has just a few counts. The V call is TRBV4-1, the J call TRBJ2-3; TRBD2 aligns across 14 bases. V trimming: 1 base; J trimming: 0 bases; junction bases outside the gene matches: 12. This CDR3 comprises 21 residues. The germline V gene encodes CDR1 MGHRA and CDR2 YSYEKL. CDR3 region: CASSQAGSGLAGGRSTDTQYF. CDR3 bases: TGCGCCAGCAGCCAAGCAGGGTCTGGACTAGCGGGGGGACGGAGCACAGATACGCAGTATTTT.

In its sample, this clonotype was seen a few times. This rearrangement joins TRBV20-1 to TRBJ2-5; TRBD2 aligns across 10 bases. Germline V gene lookup returns CDR1 DFQATT and CDR2 SNEGSKA (reference sequence). V lost 0 bases, J lost 2 bases, and 3 bases stayed unmatched. This CDR3 has 15 residues. The CDR3 is CSARELAGEQETQYF. The CDR3, as DNA: TGCAGTGCTAGAGAGCTAGCGGGGGAACAAGAGACCCAGTACTTC.

This clonotype showed up just a few times. The chain joins TRBV4-3 to TRBJ2-2; 10 bases map to TRBD2. V dropped 0 bases and J dropped 4; count of bases not matched to a gene: 11. The CDR3 spans 19 residues. Germline V gene data show CDR1 as LGHNA and CDR2 as YSLEER. In nucleotides, the CDR3 is TGCGCCAGCAGCCAAGAATGGATAGGGACTAGCGTTAGCACCGGGGAGCTGTTTTTT. This codes for CASSQEWIGTSVSTGELFF.

The chain uses TRBV28 and TRBJ2-7; 8 positions match TRBD2. Per germline, CDR1 MDHEN and CDR2 SYDVKM. The length of the CDR3 is 17 residues. Losses at the gene ends were 6 bases for V and 2 bases for J; bases not matched to a gene: 15. CDR3 DNA: TGTGCCAGCAGAGGGGGGACACGGGAGGGCCTTACCTACGAGCAGTACTTC. Translating gives CASRGGTREGLTYEQYF.

V usage is TRBV5-1 and J usage is TRBJ1-4, with D hard to call. CDR3 length: 14 amino acids. Germline CDR1 reads SGHRS; CDR2 reads YFSETQ. Trimming left V 3 bases short and J 4 bases short, with 10 bases between. DNA for the CDR3: TGCGCCAGCAGCTCCGGACGAGGTAATGAAAAACTGTTTTTT. Protein sequence: CASSSGRGNEKLFF.

The chain links TRBV20-1 to TRBJ2-3; D might be TRBD2 (5 bases). The CDR3 spans 15 residues. Between the trimmed V and J ends, which lost 1 base and 4 bases, there was a span of 15 bases. Looked up from germline, CDR1 is DFQATT and CDR2 is SNEGSKA (reference sequence). CDR3 sequence reads: CSARVFRAAADTQYF. In nucleotides, the CDR3 is TGCAGTGCTAGAGTTTTTCGAGCGGCGGCAGATACGCAGTATTTT.

This chain's CDR3 is CSVFSGVETQYF. The DNA of the CDR3 is TGCAGCGTCTTTAGCGGGGTGGAGACCCAGTACTTC. This sequence joins TRBV29-1 and TRBJ2-5, with 8 bases fitting TRBD2. The CDR3 has 12 residues. CDR1 is SQVTM and CDR2 is ANQGSEA in the germline V gene. Trimming took 6 bases from V and 5 from J; bases not matched to a gene: 5.

The chain carries TRBV28 and TRBJ1-2; weak D call: TRBD1 (5 bases). CDR3 size: 15 residues. V lost 2 bases and J lost 1, with 11 bases in between. Germline V CDR1 and CDR2: MDHEN, SYDVKM. The CDR3 DNA is TGTGCCAGCAGTTTAAGCGGGGGGATTAACTATGGCTACACCTTC. This encodes CASSLSGGINYGYTF.

In its sample, this clonotype was seen a few times. V and J are TRBV29-1 and TRBJ2-3; D gene unclear. Germline CDR1 and CDR2: SQVTM and ANQGSEA. Trimming shortened V by 3 bases and J by 8 bases, and 9 bases separated the two germline ends. The CDR3 has 11 amino acids. The chain's CDR3 is CSVEMEVTQYF. The CDR3 DNA reads TGCAGCGTTGAGATGGAAGTTACGCAGTATTTT.

The table lists this clonotype with a few counts. The rearrangement joins TRBV12-3 or TRBV12-4 to TRBJ1-1; TRBD1 aligns across 7 bases. The CDR3 is made up of 13 amino acids. V shed 5 bases and J 6 bases; nucleotides not matched to a gene: 6. CDR3 in DNA: TGTGCCAGCAGTGTGGGACAGCCCCCTGAAGCTTTCTTT. Protein product: CASSVGQPPEAFF.

This clonotype has a handful of counts. The V call is TRBV4-1, the J call TRBJ1-1, with TRBD1 identical over 9 bases. The CDR3 totals 17 residues. V trimming: 0 bases; J trimming: 4 bases; junction bases outside the gene matches: 9. Germline V CDR1 and CDR2: MGHRA, YSYEKL. CDR3 coding DNA: TGCGCCAGCAGCCAAGAAGGAGGGGGACAGGGATCCACTGAAGCTTTCTTT. Encoded protein: CASSQEGGGQGSTEAFF.

CDR3 DNA sequence: TGTGCCAGCAGCTTAACGGGGTTTGGTTACACTGAAGCTTTCTTT. This encodes CASSLTGFGYTEAFF. The V gene is TRBV7-3, the J gene TRBJ1-1; D not resolved. The length of the CDR3 is 15 residues. Germline V CDR1 and CDR2: SGHTA, FQGTGA. The V gene lost 0 bases and the J gene lost 3 bases, with 11 bases spanning the gap.